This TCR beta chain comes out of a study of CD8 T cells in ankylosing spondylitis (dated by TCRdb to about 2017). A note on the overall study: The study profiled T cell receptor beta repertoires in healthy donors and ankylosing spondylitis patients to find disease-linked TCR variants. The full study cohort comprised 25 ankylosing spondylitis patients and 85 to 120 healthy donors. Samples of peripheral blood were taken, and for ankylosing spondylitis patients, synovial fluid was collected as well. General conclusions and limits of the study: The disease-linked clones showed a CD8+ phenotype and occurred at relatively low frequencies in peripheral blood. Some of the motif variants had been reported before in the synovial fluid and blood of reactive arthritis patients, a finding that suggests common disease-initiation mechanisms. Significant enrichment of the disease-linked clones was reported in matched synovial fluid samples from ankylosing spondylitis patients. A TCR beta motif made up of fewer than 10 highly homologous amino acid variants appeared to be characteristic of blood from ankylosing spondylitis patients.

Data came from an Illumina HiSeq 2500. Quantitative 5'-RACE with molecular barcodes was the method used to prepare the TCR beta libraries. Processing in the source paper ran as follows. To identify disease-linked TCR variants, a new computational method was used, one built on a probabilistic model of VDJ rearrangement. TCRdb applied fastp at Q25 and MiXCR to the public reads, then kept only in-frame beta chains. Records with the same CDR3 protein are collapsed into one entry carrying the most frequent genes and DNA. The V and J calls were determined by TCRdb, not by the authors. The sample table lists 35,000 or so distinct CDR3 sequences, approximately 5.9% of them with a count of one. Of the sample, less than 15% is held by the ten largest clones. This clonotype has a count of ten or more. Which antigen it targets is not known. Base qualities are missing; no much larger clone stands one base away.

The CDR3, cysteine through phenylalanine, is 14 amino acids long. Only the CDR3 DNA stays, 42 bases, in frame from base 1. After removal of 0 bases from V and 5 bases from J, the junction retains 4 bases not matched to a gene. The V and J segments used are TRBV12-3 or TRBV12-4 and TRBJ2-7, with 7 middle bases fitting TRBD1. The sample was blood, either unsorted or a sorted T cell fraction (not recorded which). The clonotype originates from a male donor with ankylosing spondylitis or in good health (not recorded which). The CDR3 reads CASSLAEGADEQYF. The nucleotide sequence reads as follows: TGTGCCAGCAGTTTAGCTGAGGGGGCCGACGAGCAGTACTTC.